This entry features one T cell receptor (beta chain) sequence. The antigen is unknown. In germline, CDR1 is LNHDA, CDR2 SQIVND (reference sequence). The CDR3 consists of 13 residues. Trimming stripped 5 bases from V and 4 bases from J, with 11 bases between. Stated time point: week 5, during vaccination. Doses of 300 ug of mutant IDH1 20-mer peptide were given with topical imiquimod. Only in-frame clones appear in the TCRdb table, and some are missing; sequencing was by immunoSEQ multiplex PCR. The table has under 70,000 clones, roughly 80% seen once. The data are from a study of a mutant IDH1 vaccine in newly diagnosed glioma. Study overall: Eight vaccinations were given in weeks 1, 3, 5, 7, 11, 15, 19 and 23. Earlier therapy was either radiotherapy, temozolomide, or both, and most got both. Radiotherapy alone preceded vaccination by 4-6 weeks; alternatively, vaccination started with temozolomide cycles.

V is TRBV19 and J is TRBJ1-2; D is unclear. This material consisted of PBMCs, taken from a glioma patient whose treatment included an IDH1 peptide vaccine. This TCR came from a woman aged 45-60 years with glioma. In DNA, the CDR3 is TGTGCCAGTAGTCCGCAGGAGAGCTATGGCTACACCTTC. Amino acids: CASSPQESYGYTF. The full variable domain, with the rest looked up from reference TRBV19 and TRBJ1-2, is DGGITQSPKYLFRKEGQNVTLSCEQNLNHDAMYWYRQDPGQGLRLIYYSQIVNDFQKGDIAEGYSVSREKKESFPLTVTSAQKNPTAFYLCASSPQESYGYTFGSGTRLTVV.